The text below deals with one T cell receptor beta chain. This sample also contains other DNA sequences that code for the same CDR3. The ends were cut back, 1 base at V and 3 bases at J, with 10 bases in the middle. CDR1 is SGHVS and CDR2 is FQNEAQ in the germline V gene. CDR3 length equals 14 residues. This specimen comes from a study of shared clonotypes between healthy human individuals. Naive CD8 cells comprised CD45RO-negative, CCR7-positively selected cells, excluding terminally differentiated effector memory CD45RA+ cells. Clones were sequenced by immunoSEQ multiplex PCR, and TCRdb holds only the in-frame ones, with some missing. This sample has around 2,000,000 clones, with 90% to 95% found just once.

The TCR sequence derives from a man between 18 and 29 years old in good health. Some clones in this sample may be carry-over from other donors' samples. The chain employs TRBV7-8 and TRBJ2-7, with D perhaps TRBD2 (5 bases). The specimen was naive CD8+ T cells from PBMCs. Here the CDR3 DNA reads TGTGCCAGCAGCTTAGGGGCAGGAGGCTACGAGCAGTACTTC. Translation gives CASSLGAGGYEQYF. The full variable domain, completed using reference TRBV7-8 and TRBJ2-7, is GAGVSQSPRYKVAKRGQDVALRCDPISGHVSLFWYQQALGQGPEFLTYFQNEAQLDKSGLPSDRFFAERPEGSVSTLKIQRTQQEDSAVYLCASSLGAGGYEQYFGPGTRLTVT.